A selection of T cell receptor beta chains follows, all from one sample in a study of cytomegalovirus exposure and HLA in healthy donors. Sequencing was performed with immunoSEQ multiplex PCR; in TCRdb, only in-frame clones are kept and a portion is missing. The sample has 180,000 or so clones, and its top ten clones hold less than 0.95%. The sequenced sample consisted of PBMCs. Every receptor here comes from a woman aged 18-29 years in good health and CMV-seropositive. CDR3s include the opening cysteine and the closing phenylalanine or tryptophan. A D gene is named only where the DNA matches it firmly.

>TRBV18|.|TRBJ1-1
TGTGCCAGCTCACCCGGACAGCCTGGCGCGGACACTGAAGCTTTCTTT
CASSPGQPGADTEAFF
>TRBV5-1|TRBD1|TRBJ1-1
TGCGCCAGCAGTCCCGGGACAGGGGCCAAGAACACTGAAGCTTTCTTT
CASSPGTGAKNTEAFF
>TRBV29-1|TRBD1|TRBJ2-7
TGCAGCGTTGAAAAAACGAACAGGGGTAGTTACGAGCAGTACTTC
CSVEKTNRGSYEQYF
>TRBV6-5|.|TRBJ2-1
TGTGCCAGCAGGCGTGTTCGGGAAGGTGAGCAGTTCTTC
CASRRVREGEQFF
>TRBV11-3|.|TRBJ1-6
TGTGCCAGCAGCTGGGGAGTTAATTCACCCCTCCACTTT
CASSWGVNSPLHF
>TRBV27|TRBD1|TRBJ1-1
TGTGCCAGCAGGGGACAGGGAGACACTGAAGCTTTCTTT
CASRGQGDTEAFF
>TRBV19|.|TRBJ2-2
TGTGCCAGTAGTATAGGCAGATGGGGGGCCGGGGAGCTGTTTTTT
CASSIGRWGAGELFF
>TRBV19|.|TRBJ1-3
TGTGCCAGTAAGGAGGGGAGCTCTGGAAACACCATATATTTT
CASKEGSSGNTIYF
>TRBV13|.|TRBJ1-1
TGTGCCAGCAGGGGGGGGAGGGGTCTTTCGGAAGCTTTCTTT
CASRGGRGLSEAFF
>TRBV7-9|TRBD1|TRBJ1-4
TGTGCCAGCAGCTTAGGACAGGGTACTGAAAAACTGTTTTTT
CASSLGQGTEKLFF
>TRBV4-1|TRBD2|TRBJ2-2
TGCGCCAGCAGCCCGCCCGTAGCGGGAGAGTCCACCGGGGAGCTGTTTTTT
CASSPPVAGESTGELFF
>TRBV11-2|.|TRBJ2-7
TGTGCCAGCAGCTTAGGGACATCTGGGGACTACGAGCAGTACTTC
CASSLGTSGDYEQYF
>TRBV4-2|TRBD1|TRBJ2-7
TGTGCCAGCAGCCAAGATCCCGGACAGGTCAGGGAGCAGTACTTC
CASSQDPGQVREQYF
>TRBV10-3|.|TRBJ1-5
TGTGCCATCAGCTCCGACAGGTCCAATCAGCCCCAGCATTTT
CAISSDRSNQPQHF
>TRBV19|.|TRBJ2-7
TGTGCCAGTAGTATGGGGGACAAACCCTACGAGCAGTACTTC
CASSMGDKPYEQYF
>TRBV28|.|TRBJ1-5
TGTGCCAGCAGTTTTCAGAGCAATCAGCCCCAGCATTTT
CASSFQSNQPQHF
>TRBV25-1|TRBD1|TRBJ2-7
TGTGCCAGCAGTGAAATAACAGGGGGGAATTACGAGCAGTACTTC
CASSEITGGNYEQYF
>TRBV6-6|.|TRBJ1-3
TGTGCCAGCAGTTATGGTCGACAGGCCTCTGGAAACACCATATATTTT
CASSYGRQASGNTIYF
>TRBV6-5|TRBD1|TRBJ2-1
TGTGCCAGCAGTCCCCGGGACAGAACTTTCAATGAGCAGTTCTTC
CASSPRDRTFNEQFF
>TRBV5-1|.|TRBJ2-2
TGCGCCAGCCGGGGAGATATAGGAACCGGGGAGCTGTTTTTT
CASRGDIGTGELFF
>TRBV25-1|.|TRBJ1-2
TGTGCCAGCAGTGAAGGAGGGATCTATGGCTACACCTTC
CASSEGGIYGYTF
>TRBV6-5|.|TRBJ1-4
TGTGCCAGTCGCGGAGCAACTAATGAAAAACTGTTTTTT
CASRGATNEKLFF
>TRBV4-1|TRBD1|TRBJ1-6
TGCGCCAGCAGCCAAGATCTATTGGACAGGCCCAATTCACCCCTCCACTTT
CASSQDLLDRPNSPLHF
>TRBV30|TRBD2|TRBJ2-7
TGTGCCTGGAGTGTCCGCGGGAGTGGTGACGAGCAGTACTTC
CAWSVRGSGDEQYF
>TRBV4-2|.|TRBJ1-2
TGTGCCAGCAGCCAGGGACTAAACTATGGCTACACCTTC
CASSQGLNYGYTF
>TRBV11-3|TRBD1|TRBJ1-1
TGTGCCAGCAGCTTTGGACAGGGCTCGGAAGCTTTCTTT
CASSFGQGSEAFF
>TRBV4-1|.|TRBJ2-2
TGCGCCAGCAGCCCCTGGGGGACAAAATCCACCGGGGAGCTGTTTTTT
CASSPWGTKSTGELFF
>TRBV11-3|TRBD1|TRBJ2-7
TGTGCCAGCAGCCCGGGTGGGGACAGGGCCCCCTACGAGCAGTACTTC
CASSPGGDRAPYEQYF
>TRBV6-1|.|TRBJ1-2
TGTGCCAGCAGTGAACGGGGGGATGGCTACACCTTC
CASSERGDGYTF
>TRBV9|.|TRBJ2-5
TGTGCCAGCAGCGTATCGTCGGTTCAAGAGACCCAGTACTTC
CASSVSSVQETQYF
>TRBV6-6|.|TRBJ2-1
TGTGCCAGCAGTTCTAGCTCCTACAATGAGCAGTTCTTC
CASSSSSYNEQFF
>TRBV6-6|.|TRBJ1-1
TGTGCCAGCAGCGACAGTATGAACACTGAAGCTTTCTTT
CASSDSMNTEAFF
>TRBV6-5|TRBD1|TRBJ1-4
TGTGCCAGCAGGAGACAGGGGGGAGAAAAACTGTTTTTT
CASRRQGGEKLFF
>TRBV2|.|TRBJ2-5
TGTGCCAGCACGGGTAGCGCGGAGACCCAGTACTTC
CASTGSAETQYF
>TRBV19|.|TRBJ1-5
TGTGCCAGTAGCCTTCAGGATAGCAATCAGCCCCAGCATTTT
CASSLQDSNQPQHF
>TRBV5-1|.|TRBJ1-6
TGCGCCAGCAGCTCCATAGACAGAAGCCCTAATTCACCCCTCCACTTT
CASSSIDRSPNSPLHF
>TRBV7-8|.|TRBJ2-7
TGTGCCAGCAGCTCCCGGGCGGGTGAGCAGTACTTC
CASSSRAGEQYF
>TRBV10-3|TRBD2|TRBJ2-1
TGTGCAAGCGGGGGGGGGTACAATGAGCAGTTCTTC
CASGGGYNEQFF
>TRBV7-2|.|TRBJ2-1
TGTGCCAGCAGCTTAGCCCTCCCGCTAGCAACCAATGAGCAGTTCTTC
CASSLALPLATNEQFF
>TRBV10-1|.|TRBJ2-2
TGCGCCAGCAGTGAAAACAGGTTGAACACCGGGGAGCTGTTTTTT
CASSENRLNTGELFF
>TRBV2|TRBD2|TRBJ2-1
TGTGCCAGCAGTGAAGACTCGGGACTAGCGGGCTATAATGAGCAGTTCTTC
CASSEDSGLAGYNEQFF
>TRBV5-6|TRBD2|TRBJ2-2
TGTGCCAGCAGCTCACCTTACCTAGCGGGGGGGCCGGGGGAGCTGTTTTTT
CASSSPYLAGGPGELFF
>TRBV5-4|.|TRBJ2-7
TGTGCCAGCAGCTTCTGGGACTACGAGCAGTACTTC
CASSFWDYEQYF
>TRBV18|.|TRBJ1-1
TGTGCCAGCTCACCCTCTTTGAACACTGAAGCTTTCTTT
CASSPSLNTEAFF
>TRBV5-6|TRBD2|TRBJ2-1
TGTGCCAGCAGCCCGGGGGGCGGGAGGGCTGTCGGGCAGTTCTTC
CASSPGGGRAVGQFF
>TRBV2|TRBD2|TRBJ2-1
TGTGCCAGCGTTACCGGGACTAGCAATGAGCAGTTCTTC
CASVTGTSNEQFF
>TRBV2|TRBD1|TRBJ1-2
TGTGCCAGCAGTGGGACAGGGCGAGAAGGCTACACCTTC
CASSGTGREGYTF
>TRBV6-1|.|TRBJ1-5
TGTGCCAGCAGTCCACAGGGCCACGGCCAGCCCCAGCATTTT
CASSPQGHGQPQHF
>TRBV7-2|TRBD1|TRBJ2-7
TGTGCCAGCAGCCTAGGACAGGGGGCCGGTTTAAATCCCTACGAGCAGTACTTC
CASSLGQGAGLNPYEQYF
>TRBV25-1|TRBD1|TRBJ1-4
TGTGCCAGCGGAGCCAGGGGGACTAATGAAAAACTGTTTTTT
CASGARGTNEKLFF
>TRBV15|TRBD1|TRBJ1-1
TGTGCCACCAGCAGAGGACTCGAGGGGGCGGACACTGAAGCTTTCTTT
CATSRGLEGADTEAFF
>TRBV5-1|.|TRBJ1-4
TGCGCCAGCACTTATGGGGGGGGTGCGAGTGAAAAACTGTTTTTT
CASTYGGGASEKLFF
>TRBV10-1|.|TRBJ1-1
TGCGCCAGTGGGCCCGGCCAAGCTTTCTTT
CASGPGQAFF
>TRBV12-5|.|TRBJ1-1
TGTGCTAGTGGTTTTAAGCCGACAGCTCCAGCAGAAGCTTTCTTT
CASGFKPTAPAEAFF
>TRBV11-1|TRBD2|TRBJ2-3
TGTGCCAGCAGCTTAGGGACTAGCGCCTTCACAGATACGCAGTATTTT
CASSLGTSAFTDTQYF
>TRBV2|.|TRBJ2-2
TGTGCCAGCACCAGAGAACAGTCCGGGGAGCTGTTTTTT
CASTREQSGELFF
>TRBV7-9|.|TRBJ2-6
TGTGCCAGCAGCCCGGCTGGGGCCAACGTCCTGACTTTC
CASSPAGANVLTF